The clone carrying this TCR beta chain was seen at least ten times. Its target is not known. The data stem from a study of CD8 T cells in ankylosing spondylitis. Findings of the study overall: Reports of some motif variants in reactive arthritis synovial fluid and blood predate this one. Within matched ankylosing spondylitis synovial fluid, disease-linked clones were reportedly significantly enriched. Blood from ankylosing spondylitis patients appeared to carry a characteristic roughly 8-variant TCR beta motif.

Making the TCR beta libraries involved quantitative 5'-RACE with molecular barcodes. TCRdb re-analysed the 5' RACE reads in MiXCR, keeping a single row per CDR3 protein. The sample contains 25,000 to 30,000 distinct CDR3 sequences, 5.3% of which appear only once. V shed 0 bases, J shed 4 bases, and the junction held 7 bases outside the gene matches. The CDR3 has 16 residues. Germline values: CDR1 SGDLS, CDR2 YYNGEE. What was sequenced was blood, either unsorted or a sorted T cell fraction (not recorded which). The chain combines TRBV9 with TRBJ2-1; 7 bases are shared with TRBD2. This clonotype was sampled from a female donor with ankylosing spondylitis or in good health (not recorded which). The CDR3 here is CASSVGGGVLYNEQFF. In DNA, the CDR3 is TGTGCCAGCAGCGTAGGTGGGGGGGTTCTTTACAATGAGCAGTTCTTC.